This TCR beta chain stems from a study of cytomegalovirus exposure and HLA in healthy donors. The PCR contained 60 Vbeta and 13 Jbeta primers. Per the authors' pipeline: In a later analysis, around 10 million of 75 million to 90 million unique beta chains occurred in at least two donors. Some clones are missing from TCRdb's copy, which holds only in-frame ones; the method was immunoSEQ multiplex PCR. V, J and clone size derive from that table, while D and trimming were established from the DNA sequence. The sample lists 150,000 to 200,000 clones, 65% to 85% seen once, with under 2% in the top ten. This clone was observed a single time. This sequence was found in a man aged 35-49 years in good health and CMV-seropositive. The sequencing input was PBMCs.

The chain's CDR3 is CASSNLATIHEQYF. The DNA for the CDR3 is TGTGCCAGTAGTAACCTAGCGACGATTCACGAGCAGTACTTC. The rearrangement joins TRBV19 to TRBJ2-7, with a tentative D call TRBD2 (6 bases). V lost 4 bases, J lost 5 bases, and 15 bases lay in between. The V gene's germline CDR1 is LNHDA and CDR2 SQIVND (reference sequence). The CDR3 is 14 residues long.